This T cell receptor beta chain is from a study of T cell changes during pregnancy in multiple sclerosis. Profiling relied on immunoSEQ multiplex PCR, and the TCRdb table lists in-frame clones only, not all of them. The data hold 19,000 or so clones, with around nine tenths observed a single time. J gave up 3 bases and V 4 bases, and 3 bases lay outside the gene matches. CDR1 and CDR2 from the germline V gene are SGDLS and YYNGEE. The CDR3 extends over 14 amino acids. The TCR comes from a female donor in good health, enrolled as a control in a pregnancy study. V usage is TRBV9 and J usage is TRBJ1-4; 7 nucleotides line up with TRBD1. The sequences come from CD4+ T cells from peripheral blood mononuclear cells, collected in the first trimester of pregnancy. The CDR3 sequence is CASSQQGSNEKLFF. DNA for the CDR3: TGTGCCAGCAGCCAACAGGGGTCTAATGAAAAACTGTTTTTT.